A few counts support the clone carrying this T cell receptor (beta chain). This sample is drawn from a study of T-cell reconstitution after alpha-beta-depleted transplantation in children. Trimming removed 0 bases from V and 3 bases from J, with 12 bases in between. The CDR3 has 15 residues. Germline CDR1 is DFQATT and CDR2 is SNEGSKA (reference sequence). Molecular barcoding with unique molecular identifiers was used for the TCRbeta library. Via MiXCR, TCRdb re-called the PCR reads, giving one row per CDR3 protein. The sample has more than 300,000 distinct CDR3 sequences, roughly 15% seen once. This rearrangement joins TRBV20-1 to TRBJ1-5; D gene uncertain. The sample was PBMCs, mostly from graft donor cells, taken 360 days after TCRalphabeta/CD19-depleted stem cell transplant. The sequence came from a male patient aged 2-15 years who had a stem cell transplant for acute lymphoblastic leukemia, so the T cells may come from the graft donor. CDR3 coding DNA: TGCAGTGCTAGAGATCAGGTTGCCTTCAATCAGCCCCAGCATTTT. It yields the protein CSARDQVAFNQPQHF.